A single T cell receptor beta chain is shown here with its context. This clone turned up a few times. The specificity of this receptor is unknown. No per-base quality is available; no much larger clone lies one base away. This entry comes from a study of beta chain features in type 1 diabetes (dated by TCRdb to 2017 to 2018). Looking at the study overall: Mean age, gender distribution, total cell number and subset yield did not differ between patients and healthy donors. In the study, recently diagnosed type 1 diabetes patients and matched healthy donors were compared on the TCRB repertoires of their sorted circulating CD4+ T cell subsets. Regulatory and stem cell-like memory subsets were obtained from only 8 patients and roughly 8 healthy donors, while naive and central memory subsets were obtained from all 30 or so donors. A total of some 100,000,000 sorted cells were examined across all samples, and a strong correlation was observed between cell number per subset and RNA yield.

The High Capacity cDNA Reverse Transcription Kit was used to reverse transcribe all of the isolated RNA, meaning that expressed TCRB transcripts were what got sequenced. Deep immunoSEQ sequencing was performed on naive, central memory and regulatory T cell samples, with an average of roughly 3.3 million total reads per sample. Sorted cells were lysed in RLT buffer and RNA was extracted with DNase-treated RNeasy Micro or Mini kits, depending on cell number. Each cell subset was processed on its own to prevent cross-contamination, while patient and healthy donor samples were processed together. The immunoSEQ multiplex PCR was used to amplify TCRB sequences from cDNA, generating 87-bp fragments that spanned the CDR3 region. Sequencing of the amplicons was done on the Illumina HiSeq platform. On the study's bioinformatics: PCR bias was corrected computationally using synthetic template baselines, and reads within Hamming distance 2 were collapsed, with unmergeable singletons discarded. Reads were aligned to IMGT to assign V, D and J genes, CDR3 length, and insertions or deletions at six rearrangement sites. Within each subset, clonotype counts were normalized to the number of sorted cells before true diversity and Gini coefficients were calculated with the tcR R package. The overlap coefficient, calculated on TCRB nucleotide sequences, was used to measure repertoire sharing. As a proxy for the pre-selection repertoire, out-of-frame TCRB sequences from naive cells were analyzed. Entries here come from immuneACCESS through TCRdb and include only in-frame sequences with V and J called. Some clones fail to appear in such tables; in the studies checked, an unresolved V gene covers under half of the shortfall, and the cause of the remainder is unknown. V and J calls and clone size are those listed in that table; D and trimming were worked out from the DNA. The sample data list hundreds of thousands of clones, and 17% of these were observed just once. Of the sample, 0.02% to 0.03% is held by the ten largest clones.

V is reduced by 5 bases and J by 1 base, leaving a spacing of 15 bases between them. Its CDR3 holds 15 amino acids, cysteine through phenylalanine. Only the CDR3 region is kept as DNA, spanning 45 bases read in frame from base 1. CDR1 and CDR2, per the germline V gene, are SGHRS and YFSETQ. Here is what the overall study found, with its caveats: Because cDNA was sequenced instead of genomic DNA, activated cells with high expression could be over-represented, although the groups did not differ in activation or CD3 levels. A moderate but significant shortening of TCRB CDR3 length was observed in type 1 diabetes patients in all four CD4+ subsets. Patients with type 1 diabetes made fewer insertions and deleted more nucleotides at VDJ recombination sites, implying thymic rearrangement abnormalities. PCR might favor shorter templates, but patient and control samples were amplified and corrected together, so any skew would affect both groups equally. Naive, central memory and regulatory TCRB repertoires appeared to be more alike among patients than among healthy donors. Because the HLA sub-analyses included only small numbers of individuals, any influence of HLA type on TCRB rearrangement was left unresolved.

Each donor gave one peripheral blood draw, averaging approximately 0.12 L, which was collected into heparinised tubes. Using a panel that included CD45RO, CCR7, CD25, CD127, CD95 and CD27, naive, central memory, regulatory and stem cell-like memory CD4+ T cells were sorted on a BD FACSAria II. Every sorted population had a purity above 98%. Right away, PBMCs were isolated by Lymphoprep density gradient centrifugation and were stained directly, with no culture step. So that batch effects would be minimized, each experiment stained and sorted samples in pairs, pairing one healthy donor with one patient.

Sequencing was carried out using naive CD4+ T cells from blood. The cell subset or site label here, explained by the study, means: true naive CD4+ T cells. The TCR was taken from a woman younger than 35 in good health. The sequence links TRBV5-1 to TRBJ2-5; the D region possibly corresponds to TRBD2 (6 bases align). The DNA sequence is given as TGCGCCAGCAGTTCCGGGAGTGGAGTCCAAGAGACCCAGTACTTC. This encodes CASSSGSGVQETQYF.